Listed below are T cell receptor beta chains from one sample, sequenced in a study of blood T cell repertoires in COVID-19. Produced via immunoSEQ multiplex PCR; TCRdb's table is partial and in-frame only. This table holds about 250,000 clones, 80% to 90% found once. The sequencing sample was made of peripheral blood. These receptors were obtained from a man older than 75 with acute or convalescent COVID-19. Each CDR3 is given with its conserved first and last residue. A D gene is named only where the DNA matches it firmly. The size of a clone is reported for some rows only, either as once, few or many, or as a class for expanded clones.

d_gene	v_gene	j_gene	abundance	CDR3nt	CDR3aa
TRBD1	TRBV18	TRBJ1-4	NA	TGTGCCAGCTCATCGACAGGGATAAATGAAAAACTGTTTTTT	CASSSTGINEKLFF
NA	TRBV5-4	TRBJ1-1	few	TGTGCCAGCAGCGTATGGGGGGTGGGAGTCACTGAAGCTTTCTTT	CASSVWGVGVTEAFF
TRBD1	TRBV7-2	TRBJ1-4	NA	TGTGCCAGCAGCTTAGGGGTTCAGGGGGTGCGGGAAAAACTGTTTTTT	CASSLGVQGVREKLFF
NA	TRBV12-3/TRBV12-4	TRBJ2-3	NA	TGTGCCAGCAGTAGCGATTTCACAGATACGCAGTATTTT	CASSSDFTDTQYF
TRBD1	TRBV19	TRBJ1-5	NA	TGTGCCAGTAAGGGACAGGGGGCGGGTTATAGCAATCAGCCCCAGCATTTT	CASKGQGAGYSNQPQHF
NA	TRBV18	TRBJ2-3	NA	TGTGCCAGCTCACCAACTAATACGCAGTATTTT	CASSPTNTQYF
TRBD1	TRBV5-6	TRBJ1-4	NA	TGTGCCAGCAGCTTCGGGACAGGGACAACTAATGAAAAACTGTTTTTT	CASSFGTGTTNEKLFF
NA	TRBV7-2	TRBJ1-6	NA	TGTGCCAGCAGCTTGAGTAACTCCTATAATTCACCCCTCCACTTT	CASSLSNSYNSPLHF
TRBD2	TRBV6-5	TRBJ2-3	few	TGTGCCAGCAGTTACTCGGGGGGGAGGGCCCGAAATACGCAGTATTTT	CASSYSGGRARNTQYF
NA	TRBV5-5	TRBJ1-5	NA	TGTGCCAGCAACCGAGAGCCAGGGATAAAGCAGCCCCAGCATTTT	CASNREPGIKQPQHF
NA	TRBV11-3	TRBJ1-5	NA	TGTGCCAGCAGCCTTACGAATCCGGAGCCCCAGCATTTT	CASSLTNPEPQHF
NA	TRBV6-6	TRBJ2-1	once	TGTGCCAGCAGCTCTCAGGGGTCCCATGAGCAGTTCTTC	CASSSQGSHEQFF
TRBD1	TRBV18	TRBJ1-1	NA	TGTGCCAGCTCAAATTCAGGGGGCACTGAAGCTTTCTTT	CASSNSGGTEAFF
TRBD1	TRBV18	TRBJ1-1	NA	TGTGCCAGCTCACCCCTGAAGACAGGGGCTGGAGACACTGAAGCTTTCTTT	CASSPLKTGAGDTEAFF
NA	TRBV5-4	TRBJ1-4	NA	TGTGCCAGCAGCTTGGGACCTCCGCAGGGGAATGAAAAACTGTTTTTT	CASSLGPPQGNEKLFF
TRBD1	TRBV27	TRBJ1-6	NA	TGTGCCAGCTGGGACAGCCGAATAGGTTCACCCCTCCACTTT	CASWDSRIGSPLHF
NA	TRBV9	TRBJ1-3	NA	TGTGCCAGCAGCGTTCAGTCTGGAAACACCATATATTTT	CASSVQSGNTIYF
NA	TRBV5-5	TRBJ1-3	NA	TGTGCCAGCAGCTTGGAGAGTTATGGAAACACCATATATTTT	CASSLESYGNTIYF
NA	TRBV7-9	TRBJ2-7	NA	TGTGCCAGCAGTTCAACTCTAGCGTGGTACGAGCAGTACTTC	CASSSTLAWYEQYF
NA	TRBV4-1	TRBJ1-5	NA	TGCGCCAGCAGCGAAGGACAGCGCAATCAGCCCCAGCATTTT	CASSEGQRNQPQHF
NA	TRBV2	TRBJ1-6	NA	TGTGCCAGCAGGGGGCAGGAAAATTCACCCCTCCACTTT	CASRGQENSPLHF
TRBD1	TRBV7-8	TRBJ2-5	NA	TGTGCCAGCAGCCCGGACAGGGCTGAGACCCAGTACTTC	CASSPDRAETQYF
TRBD2	TRBV6-6	TRBJ2-1	NA	TGTGCCAGCAGTTCTAGCGGGGCCTCTAATGAGCAGTTCTTC	CASSSSGASNEQFF
NA	TRBV6-5	TRBJ1-2	NA	TGTGCCAGCAGACCCGCCAGGGATGGAAGTGGCTACACCTTC	CASRPARDGSGYTF
NA	TRBV6-4	TRBJ1-1	NA	TGTGCCAGCAGATTAGAGCTGAACACTGAAGCTTTCTTT	CASRLELNTEAFF
NA	TRBV4-3	TRBJ1-2	NA	TGCGCCAGCAGCCAATCCGTGACAATCAGATATGGCTACACCTTC	CASSQSVTIRYGYTF